This is a list of T cell receptor beta chains from one sample in a study of blood T cell repertoires in COVID-19. Profiling relied on immunoSEQ multiplex PCR, and the TCRdb table lists in-frame clones only, not all of them. The sample includes approximately 300,000 clones, about 83% seen only once; the top ten take around 1.5%. The sample was peripheral blood. The source is a woman in her forties or fifties with acute or convalescent COVID-19. Each CDR3 is given with its conserved first and last residue. A D gene is named only where the DNA matches it firmly. Where a row states a size, it is once, few, many or the class of an expanded clone; other rows omit it.

D gene,J gene,V gene,clone size,CDR3 DNA,CDR3 protein
TRBD1,TRBJ2-1,TRBV5-5,few,TGTGCCAGCAGCTTGTCCCTAAAAGACAGGGCCTCCTACAATGAGCAGTTCTTC,CASSLSLKDRASYNEQFF
TRBD2,TRBJ2-7,TRBV4-1,once,TGCGCCAGCAGCCAATGGGACTATACCCTCTACGAGCAGTACTTC,CASSQWDYTLYEQYF
-,TRBJ1-5,TRBV4-2,-,TGTGCCAGCAGCCAAGATCTAGGCGTCAATCAGCCCCAGCATTTT,CASSQDLGVNQPQHF
TRBD1,TRBJ1-2,TRBV28,once,TGTGCCAGCAGTTCGACAGGGTACGGCTACACCTTC,CASSSTGYGYTF
-,TRBJ1-5,TRBV7-2,-,TGTGCCAGCAGCTTTGACACATCTACACAGCCCCAGCATTTT,CASSFDTSTQPQHF
-,TRBJ2-3,TRBV27,-,TGTGCCAGCAAAAAGGGACTGGCTAGCACAGATACGCAGTATTTT,CASKKGLASTDTQYF
-,TRBJ2-7,TRBV5-1,-,TGCGCCAGCAGCTTCGCAGGGTCCTACGAGCAGTACTTC,CASSFAGSYEQYF
TRBD2,TRBJ2-1,TRBV11-2,once,TGTGCCAGCAGCTTGGGCGGGAGCTCCTACAATGAGCAGTTCTTC,CASSLGGSSYNEQFF
-,TRBJ1-2,TRBV25-1,-,TGTGCCAGCAGTGAATCCGGGGGGTATGAAGGCTACACCTTC,CASSESGGYEGYTF
TRBD2,TRBJ2-7,TRBV5-1,-,TGCGCCAGCCGGACTAGCGGGAGGGCGGATGGCGAGCAGTACTTC,CASRTSGRADGEQYF
TRBD2,TRBJ2-3,TRBV27,few,TGTGCCAGCAGTTCGATTCTAGCGGGACCTAGCACAGATACGCAGTATTTT,CASSSILAGPSTDTQYF
-,TRBJ2-3,TRBV28,-,TGTGCCAGCAGTCCCCCCTCGGTCGCAGATACGCAGTATTTT,CASSPPSVADTQYF
-,TRBJ1-2,TRBV28,-,TGTGCCAGCAGTTTTGCCGAGATCTATGGCTACACCTTC,CASSFAEIYGYTF
TRBD2,TRBJ2-7,TRBV6-2/TRBV6-3,once,TGTGCCAGCAGCCCTAGGGCTAGCGGGAATATAATGTACGAGCAGTACTTC,CASSPRASGNIMYEQYF